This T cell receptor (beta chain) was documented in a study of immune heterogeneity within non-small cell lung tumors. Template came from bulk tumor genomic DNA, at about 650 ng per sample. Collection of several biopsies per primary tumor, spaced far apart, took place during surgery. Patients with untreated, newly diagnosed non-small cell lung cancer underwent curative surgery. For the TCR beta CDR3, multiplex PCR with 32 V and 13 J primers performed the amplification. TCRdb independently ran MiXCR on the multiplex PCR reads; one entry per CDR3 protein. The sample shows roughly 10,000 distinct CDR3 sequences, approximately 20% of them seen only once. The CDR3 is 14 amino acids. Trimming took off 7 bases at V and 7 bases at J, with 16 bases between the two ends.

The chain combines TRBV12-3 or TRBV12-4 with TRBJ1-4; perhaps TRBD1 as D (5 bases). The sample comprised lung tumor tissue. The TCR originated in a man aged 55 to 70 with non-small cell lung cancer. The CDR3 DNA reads TGTGCCAGCACCCCGGACACGGGGCCTGAAAAACTGTTTTTT. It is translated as CASTPDTGPEKLFF.